The rows below give T cell receptor beta chains drawn from one sample of a study of CD8 T cells in ankylosing spondylitis. Using its own MiXCR run on the 5' RACE reads, TCRdb lists one record per CDR3 protein. The sample includes some 150,000 distinct CDR3 sequences, around 42% seen only once; the top ten take roughly 15%. Sequencing input: synovial fluid, either unsorted or a sorted T cell fraction (not recorded which). These receptors were obtained from a male donor with ankylosing spondylitis. The CDR3 runs from the conserved cysteine through the conserved F or W. Clone size, where shown, is once, few, many, or a class for clones that have expanded.

J	size	V	CDR3
TRBJ2-4	NA	TRBV20-1	CSASPWDKLKAKNIQYF
TRBJ2-2	NA	TRBV20-1	CSARDRRNTGELFF
TRBJ2-1	few	TRBV7-2	CASSLVESGYNEQFF
TRBJ2-1	few	TRBV28	CASGFYNEQFF
TRBJ1-1	NA	TRBV10-1	CASSESGQIPNTEAFF
TRBJ2-1	once	TRBV10-3	CAISESEGLAVYNEQFF
TRBJ2-3	many	TRBV7-3	CASSPLQGATDTQYF
TRBJ2-1	NA	TRBV5-1	CASGGQGPYNEQFF
TRBJ2-1	few	TRBV30	CAWTSGTYNEQFF
TRBJ1-6	NA	TRBV7-9	CASSLYMSSYNSPLHF
TRBJ2-7	NA	TRBV29-1	CSVRGPGGSYEQYF
TRBJ2-2	NA	TRBV15	CATSRVIGHGVTGELFF
TRBJ1-1	NA	TRBV3-1	CASSQGGRLTEAFF
TRBJ2-7	NA	TRBV7-2	CASSYPDRGGPYEQYF
TRBJ2-1	few	TRBV27	CASSLAQNFYNEQFF
TRBJ2-7	NA	TRBV4-2	CASSQSGRPYEQYF